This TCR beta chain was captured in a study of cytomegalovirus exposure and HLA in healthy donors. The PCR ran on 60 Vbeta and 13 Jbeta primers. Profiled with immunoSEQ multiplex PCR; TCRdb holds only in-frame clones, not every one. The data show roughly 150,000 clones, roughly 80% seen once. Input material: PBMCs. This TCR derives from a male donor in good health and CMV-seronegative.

The CDR3 sequence: CSVVGQAGADTQYF. For the CDR3, the DNA is TGCAGCGTTGTGGGACAAGCAGGGGCAGATACGCAGTATTTT. The chain couples TRBV29-1 to TRBJ2-3; maybe TRBD1 (6 bases). This CDR3 has 14 amino acids. V lost 4 bases to trimming and J lost 4 bases, with 15 bases between them. The germline gives CDR1 SQVTM, CDR2 ANQGSEA.